This T cell receptor beta chain was recovered during a study of naive and memory T cell subsets. Findings and limits, study-wide: This RNA-based method may be sensitive to activation-related transcript changes.

As concerns this clonotype: The antigen is undetermined.

Treatment reported: skin biopsy from PPD injection site in Mantoux-positive individual. The library had UMIs added by 3' ligation of an oligonucleotide to TCR cDNA. Skin biopsies came from PPD injection sites in Mantoux-positive individuals. Reverse transcription used DNase-treated unsorted total RNA, aiming for roughly 1 to 1000 ng. This CDR3 has 12 residues. Germline V gene data show CDR1 as MNHEY and CDR2 as SVGAGI. V was clipped by 2 bases and J by 11 bases, with 12 bases between them. Four PCR rounds used nested alpha and beta constant region primers plus the SP2 primer. Reverse transcription of blood and skin TCR RNA was primed at alpha and beta constant regions. One entry per CDR3 protein, called by TCRdb with MiXCR from the UMI-ligation and nested PCR reads. The repertoire consists of some 40,000 distinct CDR3 sequences, with 9.5% to 12% occurring once and the leading ten covering 3.9%.

This chain uses TRBV6-5 with TRBJ1-1, with D possibly being TRBD1 (6 bases). The TCR sequence derives from an adult in good health. The input for sequencing was skin, taken from a tuberculin skin test site. The CDR3 nucleotides are TGTGCCAGCAGTTACCCGGGGGCTGGGGCTTTCTTT. This codes for CASSYPGAGAFF.